The 22 T cell receptor beta chains below come from one sample, sequenced in a study of T-cell reconstitution after alpha-beta-depleted transplantation in children. The TCRbeta library incorporated unique molecular identifiers. MiXCR, applied by TCRdb to the PCR reads, yields one record per CDR3 protein. The sample contains 900,000 or so distinct CDR3 sequences, roughly 15% of which appear only once. The sample was PBMCs, mostly from graft donor cells, taken 360 days after TCRalphabeta/CD19-depleted stem cell transplant. The receptors originated from a male patient between 5 and 17 years old who had a stem cell transplant for acute lymphoblastic leukemia, so the T cells may come from the graft donor.

This rearrangement joins TRBV4-2 to TRBJ2-7; D might be TRBD2 (6 bases). Trimming removed 0 bases at V and 0 bases at J, with 12 bases between. The CDR3 is 16 amino acids. The germline V gene has CDR1 LGHNA and CDR2 YNFKEQ. This CDR3 is CASSQESGGDSYEQYF. Written as DNA, the CDR3 is TGTGCCAGCAGCCAAGAATCCGGGGGAGACTCCTACGAGCAGTACTTC.

This clonotype turned up a few times. This chain joins TRBV5-1 and TRBJ2-2; TRBD2 agrees at 8 bases. The CDR3 length is 16 residues. Unmatched junction bases numbered 4, after V lost 0 bases and J lost 3 bases. Germline loops: CDR1 SGHRS, CDR2 YFSETQ. The CDR3 region is CASSLVVAGYTGELFF. CDR3 nucleotides: TGCGCCAGCAGCTTGGTGGTAGCGGGGTACACCGGGGAGCTGTTTTTT.

CDR3 DNA: TGCAGTGCTAGAGATAAGCTAGCGGGAGCCTACGAGCAGTACTTC. It encodes CSARDKLAGAYEQYF. This chain links TRBV20-1 with TRBJ2-7, with 10 bases aligning to TRBD2. The V segment lost 0 bases and the J segment 2 bases; nucleotides outside the gene matches: 4. CDR3 length: 15 residues. Germline V CDR1 and CDR2: DFQATT, SNEGSKA (reference sequence).

This clonotype appeared a few times. This rearrangement joins TRBV30 to TRBJ1-2; the D gene is possibly TRBD1 (6 bases). The germline V and J ends were trimmed by 1 base and 1 base, with 16 bases remaining between them. The length of the CDR3 is 16 residues. Germline V lookup: CDR1 GTSNPN, CDR2 SVGIG (reference sequence). CDR3 sequence reads: CAWSAPQGAYNYGYTF. Written as DNA, the CDR3 is TGTGCCTGGAGTGCCCCACAGGGTGCCTATAACTATGGCTACACCTTC.

The chain combines TRBV3-1 with TRBJ2-7; D is unresolved. This CDR3 spans 12 amino acids. The V gene lost 2 bases and the J gene lost 6 bases, with 8 bases spanning the gap. Germline CDR1 LGHDT, CDR2 YNNKEL (reference sequence). This CDR3 reads CASSQTNAEQYF. The DNA of the CDR3 is TGTGCCAGCAGCCAAACTAATGCCGAGCAGTACTTC.

The chain links TRBV7-9 to TRBJ2-7; TRBD2 agrees at 7 bases. Germline trimming cut 5 bases from V and 5 bases from J; bases unmatched to any gene: 9. Germline loops: CDR1 SEHNR, CDR2 FQNEAQ (reference sequence). The CDR3 length is 14 residues. The CDR3 DNA follows: TGTGCCAGCAGCCCTCTGGGAGGGAAACACGAGCAGTACTTC. Residues: CASSPLGGKHEQYF.

This clonotype was counted between two and nine times. The chain employs TRBV18 and TRBJ2-1; the D gene is possibly TRBD1 (5 bases). Trimming stripped 2 bases from V and 2 bases from J, with 10 bases between. This CDR3 contains 15 residues. CDR1 and CDR2 from the germline V gene are KGHSH and LQKENI. DNA of the CDR3: TGTGCCAGCTCACCAAGGGGAAACACCTACAATGAGCAGTTCTTC. Its protein product is CASSPRGNTYNEQFF.

This clonotype was seen only a few times. The chain has TRBV10-3 and TRBJ1-4; 8 bases are shared with TRBD1. Germline V gene lookup returns CDR1 ENHRY and CDR2 SYGVKD. This CDR3 is built from 14 residues. J lost 4 bases, V lost 10 bases, and 8 bases had no gene match. CDR3 residues: CATSRDRLNEKLFF. The DNA of the CDR3 is TGTGCCACGAGCCGGGACAGGCTTAATGAAAAACTGTTTTTT.

This clonotype was seen ten or more times. Here the CDR3 reads CASSSWTSGRDIQYF. In DNA form, the CDR3 reads TGTGCCAGCAGCTCATGGACTAGCGGGAGGGACATTCAGTACTTC. The rearrangement joins TRBV11-2 to TRBJ2-4; 15 nucleotides line up with TRBD2. The V gene's germline CDR1 is SGHAT and CDR2 FQNNGV. V lost 4 bases and J lost 8; bases outside the gene matches: 3. The CDR3 consists of 15 residues.

This chain uses TRBV7-6 with TRBJ2-5; 9 nucleotides match TRBD1. J gave up 1 base and V 1 base, and 4 bases lay outside the gene matches. Germline V gives CDR1 SGHVS, CDR2 FNYEAQ. This CDR3 spans 16 amino acids. Written as DNA, the CDR3 is TGTGCCAGCAGCTTAGGTTTGACAGGGGGCCAAGAGACCCAGTACTTC. Translation gives CASSLGLTGGQETQYF.

This clonotype was detected ten times or more. This chain links TRBV29-1 with TRBJ2-7; 7 bases agree with TRBD2. The junction had 9 bases not matched to a gene; V was cut back by 4 bases and J by 3 bases. From germline, CDR1 is SQVTM and CDR2 ANQGSEA. This CDR3 region has 14 residues. The CDR3 bases are TGCAGCGTTGCCGAACGGGCGGGAGTCTACGAGCAGTACTTC. Its translation: CSVAERAGVYEQYF.

In this sample, this clonotype turned up many times. The chain couples TRBV20-1 to TRBJ2-1, with 11 bases lining up with TRBD2. Trimming took 3 bases from V and 1 from J; bases not matched to a gene: 23. CDR1 is DFQATT and CDR2 is SNEGSKA in the germline V gene (reference sequence). The CDR3 extends over 22 amino acids. In DNA form, the CDR3 reads TGCAGTGCTAGGGACAGGCCGGATAGTAGCGGGAGGGCTCCCCATTCCTACAATGAGCAGTTCTTC. It codes for CSARDRPDSSGRAPHSYNEQFF.

This clonotype was recorded many times. The chain carries TRBV12-3 or TRBV12-4 and TRBJ1-5, with 7 bases matching TRBD1. After removal of 5 bases from V and 4 bases from J, the junction contained 5 bases not matched to a gene. The CDR3 has 14 amino acids. CDR3 in amino acids: CASSRQGRNQPQHF. The CDR3 bases are TGTGCCAGCAGTCGACAGGGTAGGAATCAGCCCCAGCATTTT.

The genes are TRBV7-2 and TRBJ2-1; unclear D gene. The CDR3 covers 14 residues. V was cut by 2 bases and J by 4 bases, with 9 bases left in between. Germline V gene data show CDR1 as SGHTA and CDR2 as FQGNSA. Written as DNA, the CDR3 is TGTGCCAGCAGCTTAAAGGACCCGTACAATGAGCAGTTCTTC. It encodes CASSLKDPYNEQFF.

In this sample, this clonotype turned up a few times. The CDR3: CATSAPLQETQYF. DNA of the CDR3: TGTGCCACCAGCGCCCCCTTGCAGGAGACCCAGTACTTC. The chain carries TRBV15 and TRBJ2-5, with D unclear. Germline V gene lookup returns CDR1 LNHNV and CDR2 YYDKDF (reference sequence). This CDR3 has 13 amino acids. V dropped 5 bases and J dropped 5 bases, with 12 bases sitting between them.

This clonotype was picked up a small number of times. This rearrangement joins TRBV10-3 to TRBJ1-2, with 9 positions matching TRBD1. V was clipped by 8 bases and J by 8 bases; unmatched bases: 6. Germline V gene data show CDR1 as ENHRY and CDR2 as SYGVKD. The CDR3 extends over 12 amino acids. The chain's CDR3 is CAIGRDRVGYTF. In DNA form, the CDR3 reads TGTGCCATCGGCCGGGACAGGGTAGGCTACACCTTC.

This clonotype was observed many times. The chain is built from TRBV5-1 and TRBJ2-3; D unclear. The V end lost 2 bases, the J end lost 6 bases, and 7 bases lay between the germline ends. CDR3 length: 12 residues. Germline V CDR1 and CDR2: SGHRS, YFSETQ. Here the CDR3 reads CASSFTYDTQYF. CDR3 bases: TGCGCCAGCAGCTTTACTTACGATACGCAGTATTTT.

V and J are TRBV5-1 and TRBJ1-4, with no clear D. The germline V gene encodes CDR1 SGHRS and CDR2 YFSETQ. CDR3 length: 19 residues. V lost 1 base and J 0 bases, leaving 19 bases between the germline ends. This chain's CDR3 is CASSLRRTLNRATNEKLFF. DNA for the CDR3: TGCGCCAGCAGCTTGAGACGGACCTTAAACCGCGCAACTAATGAAAAACTGTTTTTT.

This clonotype was found a few times. The chain has TRBV20-1 and TRBJ2-7; D remains unclear. This CDR3 has 12 residues. CDR1 and CDR2 from the germline V gene are DFQATT and SNEGSKA (reference sequence). The ends were cut back, 6 bases at V and 3 bases at J, with 12 bases in the middle. CDR3 in DNA: TGCAGTGCGAGTACCCTCATCTACGAGCAGTACTTC. Protein: CSASTLIYEQYF.

This clonotype occurred a few times. The chain combines TRBV7-9 with TRBJ2-7; D may be TRBD1 (6 bases). The germline V gene encodes CDR1 SEHNR and CDR2 FQNEAQ (reference sequence). Trimming shortened V by 2 bases and J by 9 bases, and 20 bases separated the two germline ends. CDR3 length equals 15 residues. DNA for the CDR3: TGTGCCAGCAGCTTAACACCTACAGGGATCTTGGGGCAGTACTTC. Amino acids: CASSLTPTGILGQYF. The full variable domain, completed using reference TRBV7-9 and TRBJ2-7, is DTGVSQNPRHKITKRGQNVTFRCDPISEHNRLYWYRQTLGQGPEFLTYFQNEAQLEKSRLLSDRFSAERPKGSFSTLEIQRTEQGDSAMYLCASSLTPTGILGQYFGPGTRLTVT.

The rearrangement joins TRBV6-5 to TRBJ2-7, with D maybe TRBD2 (6 bases). There are 17 residues in the CDR3. The germline gives CDR1 MNHEY, CDR2 SVGAGI. V lost 0 bases to trimming and J lost 2 bases, with 17 bases between them. CDR3 bases: TGTGCCAGCAGTTACTCTCCGCCGACTAGTATACCCTACGAGCAGTACTTC. Translating gives CASSYSPPTSIPYEQYF.

This clonotype turned up a few times. The CDR3 loop is CASSQEGAEETQYF. The DNA of the CDR3 is TGCGCCAGCAGCCAAGAGGGAGCGGAAGAGACCCAGTACTTC. The genes are TRBV4-1 and TRBJ2-5, with D maybe TRBD2 (5 bases). The CDR3 totals 14 residues. Trimming took 0 bases from V and 3 from J, leaving 8 bases between them. Per germline, CDR1 MGHRA and CDR2 YSYEKL.